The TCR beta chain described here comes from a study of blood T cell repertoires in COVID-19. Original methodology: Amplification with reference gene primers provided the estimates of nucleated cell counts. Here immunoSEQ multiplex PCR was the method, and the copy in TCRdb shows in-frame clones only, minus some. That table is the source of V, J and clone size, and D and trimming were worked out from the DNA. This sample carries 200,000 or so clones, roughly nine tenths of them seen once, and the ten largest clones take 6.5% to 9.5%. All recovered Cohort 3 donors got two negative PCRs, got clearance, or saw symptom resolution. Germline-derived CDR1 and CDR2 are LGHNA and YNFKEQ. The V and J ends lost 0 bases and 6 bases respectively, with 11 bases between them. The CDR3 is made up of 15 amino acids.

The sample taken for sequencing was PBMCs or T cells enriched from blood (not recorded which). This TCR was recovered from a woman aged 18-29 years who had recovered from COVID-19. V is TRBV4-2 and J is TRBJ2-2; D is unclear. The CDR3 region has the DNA TGTGCCAGCAGCCAAGATCTAGAAGGCGCCGGGGAGCTGTTTTTT. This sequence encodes CASSQDLEGAGELFF.